This TCR beta chain is from a study of blood T cell repertoires in COVID-19. Across the whole study: Italy, Spain and the United States were the sources of the convalescent and acute COVID-19 samples.

Authors' data handling: Scientists estimated how many nucleated cells there were by amplifying reference gene primers. Here immunoSEQ multiplex PCR was the method, and the copy in TCRdb shows in-frame clones only, minus some. That table supplies the V and J calls and clone size; D and trimming were determined from the DNA. The sample consists of some 290,000 clones, about nine tenths of them appearing once. The ends lost 3 bases at V and 0 bases at J; junction bases unmatched: 7. The CDR3 loop spans 16 amino acids. Germline V gene sequence: CDR1 LNHDA, CDR2 SQIVND (reference sequence). Seattle cases were enrolled at active infection and followed longitudinally.

The sequenced sample consisted of peripheral blood. This TCR came from a woman in her 30s with COVID-19, enrolled during active disease. This rearrangement joins TRBV19 to TRBJ1-1; 7 nucleotides match TRBD1. The CDR3 nucleotides read TGTGCCAGTAGTATGGAGGGGGCAAGGGTGAACACTGAAGCTTTCTTT. It codes for CASSMEGARVNTEAFF. Variable domain in full (rest from reference TRBV19 and TRBJ1-1): DGGITQSPKYLFRKEGQNVTLSCEQNLNHDAMYWYRQDPGQGLRLIYYSQIVNDFQKGDIAEGYSVSREKKESFPLTVTSAQKNPTAFYLCASSMEGARVNTEAFFGQGTRLTVV.